Each of the 29 T cell receptor beta chains below was sequenced from the same sample in a study of blood T cell repertoires in COVID-19 (dated by TCRdb to 2018 to 2020). To prepare the library, the immunoSEQ multiplex PCR assay was applied. This immuneACCESS table, as held by TCRdb, lists in-frame sequences with V and J called but not all clones. Of the missing ones, under half trace to an unresolved V gene in checked studies; the others have no known cause. For this sample the table gives just over 650,000 clones, of which about 90% were detected only once. Roughly 0.25% of the sample is taken by the ten largest. The sequenced sample was peripheral blood. The receptors here all came from a woman in her late teens or twenties with acute or convalescent COVID-19.

The chain employs TRBV5-6 and TRBJ1-4; 8 nucleotides align to TRBD1. Germline CDR1 SGHDT, CDR2 YYEEEE. Trimming cost V 0 bases and J 4 bases; bases outside gene matches: 8. The CDR3 extends over 17 amino acids. CDR3 DNA sequence: TGTGCCAGCAGCTTGGTTCGCCAGGGGGCCCGTAATGAAAAACTGTTTTTT. It translates to CASSLVRQGARNEKLFF.

The J gene is TRBJ2-2, the V gene TRBV10-3; 7 bases align to TRBD2. Trimming cost V 8 bases and J 1 base; bases outside gene matches: 4. Germline V gene sequence: CDR1 ENHRY, CDR2 SYGVKD. The CDR3 runs 14 residues. CDR3 sequence: CAIGQRENTGELFF. DNA for the CDR3: TGTGCCATCGGTCAGCGGGAGAACACCGGGGAGCTGTTTTTT.

This clone was seen a handful of times. The V and J genes are TRBV25-1 and TRBJ1-4, with 8 bases fitting TRBD1. The germline gives CDR1 MGHDK, CDR2 SYGVNS. The J segment lost 7 bases and the V segment lost 6 bases, leaving 13 bases of the junction unmatched. This CDR3 has 16 amino acids. The CDR3 protein is CASSPHRTGNGEKLFF. The DNA of the CDR3 is TGTGCCAGCAGCCCCCATCGGACAGGGAATGGTGAAAAACTGTTTTTT.

V usage is TRBV28 and J usage is TRBJ2-2; D is unresolved. The CDR3 is made up of 16 amino acids. The V and J ends lost 7 bases and 0 bases respectively, with 15 bases between them. Germline lookup yields CDR1 MDHEN and CDR2 SYDVKM. CDR3 nucleotide sequence: TGTGCCAGCAATCCACAATACAAAGCGAACACCGGGGAGCTGTTTTTT. Its translation: CASNPQYKANTGELFF.

This rearrangement joins TRBV4-2 to TRBJ1-1; unclear D gene. V was shortened by 1 base and J by 4 bases, with 7 bases between the two germline ends. The CDR3 length is 13 residues. The germline gives CDR1 LGHNA, CDR2 YNFKEQ. The CDR3 loop is CASSQVAGTEAFF. In DNA form, the CDR3 reads TGTGCCAGCAGCCAAGTCGCGGGCACTGAAGCTTTCTTT.

The chain has TRBV7-9 and TRBJ1-1, with a weak D call TRBD1 (5 bases). This CDR3 has 14 amino acids. V lost 5 bases to trimming and J lost 1 base, with 11 bases between them. CDR1 SEHNR and CDR2 FQNEAQ come from the germline V gene (reference sequence). Here the CDR3 reads CASSLGGQNTEAFF. CDR3 nucleotides: TGTGCCAGCAGCCTCGGTGGACAGAACACTGAAGCTTTCTTT.

The V call is TRBV7-2, the J call TRBJ1-5; D might be TRBD1 (5 bases). This CDR3 comprises 14 residues. Germline V lookup: CDR1 SGHTA, CDR2 FQGNSA. The germline V and J ends were trimmed by 2 bases and 4 bases, with 9 bases remaining between them. CDR3 nucleotide sequence: TGTGCCAGCAGCTTACTCCAGGGTAATCAGCCCCAGCATTTT. Translation: CASSLLQGNQPQHF.

V gene TRBV12-3 or TRBV12-4 combines with J gene TRBJ1-2; unclear D gene. The CDR3 has 13 amino acids. V lost 6 bases and J 8 bases, leaving 16 bases between the germline ends. This CDR3 reads CASSPTSLWGYTF. The CDR3 region has the DNA TGTGCCAGCAGCCCGACAAGTCTTTGGGGCTACACCTTC.

The chain joins TRBV19 to TRBJ2-3, with 9 positions matching TRBD1. Losses at the gene ends were 2 bases for V and 6 bases for J; bases not matched to a gene: 12. The CDR3 has 17 amino acids. The V gene's germline CDR1 is LNHDA and CDR2 SQIVND (reference sequence). Here the CDR3 reads CASSIRARTGVTDTQYF. CDR3 sequence (DNA): TGTGCCAGTAGTATAAGGGCTCGGACAGGGGTCACCGATACGCAGTATTTT.

The rearrangement uses TRBV6-1 and TRBJ2-1; D perhaps matches TRBD2 (6 bases). CDR3 length: 15 amino acids. V was shortened by 1 base and J by 4 bases, with 11 bases between the two germline ends. Germline V gene lookup returns CDR1 MNHNS and CDR2 SASEGT. CDR3 coding DNA: TGTGCCAGCAGTGAAGGTAGCGGAGATTACAATGAGCAGTTCTTC. Its protein product is CASSEGSGDYNEQFF.

CDR3: CASSLDSPNTEAFF. CDR3 in DNA: TGCGCCAGCAGCTTGGACAGTCCGAACACTGAAGCTTTCTTT. J is TRBJ1-1 and V is TRBV5-1; D unclear. CDR3 size: 14 residues. The V gene lost 0 bases and the J gene lost 1 base, with 7 bases spanning the gap. The germline CDR1 and CDR2 sequences are SGHRS and YFSETQ. Full variable domain (outside the CDR3, taken from reference TRBV5-1 and TRBJ1-1): KAGVTQTPRYLIKTRGQQVTLSCSPISGHRSVSWYQQTPGQGLQFLFEYFSETQRNKGNFPGRFSGRQFSNSRSEMNVSTLELGDSALYLCASSLDSPNTEAFFGQGTRLTVV.

The CDR3 DNA sequence: TGTGCCAGCAGCCAAGAGTCAGGGGCCAATCAGCCCCAGCATTTT. As protein: CASSQESGANQPQHF. The J gene is TRBJ1-5, the V gene TRBV25-1; D might be TRBD1 (6 bases). The CDR3 contains 15 residues. In germline, CDR1 is MGHDK, CDR2 SYGVNS. V was clipped by 6 bases and J by 3 bases, with 15 bases between them.

This clone was seen only a few times. This specimen includes other DNA sequences encoding the same CDR3. V and J are TRBV20-1 and TRBJ1-2, with D unresolved. Trimming removed 6 bases at V and 7 bases at J, with 3 bases between. The V gene's germline CDR1 is DFQATT and CDR2 SNEGSKA (reference sequence). The CDR3 has 8 amino acids. This chain's CDR3 is CSAVGYTF. The CDR3 DNA reads TGCAGTGCCGTTGGCTACACCTTC.

This clone has just one count. This rearrangement joins TRBV6-4 to TRBJ2-7; TRBD1 matches 8 bases. Trimming at V came to 6 bases and at J to 4 bases, leaving 8 bases not matched to a gene. The CDR3 has 14 amino acids. Germline V gene sequence: CDR1 MRHNA, CDR2 SNTAGT. The chain's CDR3 is CASSGQGGRYEQYF. CDR3 coding DNA: TGTGCCAGCAGCGGACAGGGAGGTAGGTACGAGCAGTACTTC.

This clone appeared a single time. CDR3 protein: CASSLRGGGGYTF. The CDR3, as DNA: TGTGCCAGCAGTTTAAGAGGGGGCGGTGGCTACACCTTC. The chain carries TRBV12-3 or TRBV12-4 and TRBJ1-2, with 7 positions matching TRBD1. The CDR3 has 13 amino acids. V dropped 2 bases and J dropped 7; count of bases not matched to a gene: 4.

This rearrangement joins TRBV6-2 or TRBV6-3 to TRBJ1-2; tentative D call: TRBD1 (5 bases). The CDR3 sequence is 15 residues long. Trimming left V 6 bases short and J 3 bases short, with 17 bases between. CDR1 and CDR2 (germline): MNHEY, SVGEGT. CDR3 amino acids: CASSRGTGHYYGYTF. For the CDR3, the DNA is TGTGCCAGCAGCCGTGGAACAGGCCACTACTATGGCTACACCTTC.

This clone was seen only once. The chain employs TRBV27 and TRBJ2-4; possible D gene TRBD1, 6 bases. Trimming pared 2 bases from V and 0 bases from J, leaving 11 bases between. CDR3 length: 16 residues. CDR1 MNHEY and CDR2 SMNVEV come from the germline V gene (reference sequence). The CDR3 bases are TGTGCCAGCAGTTTAGGGCAGGGGCAAGCCAAAAACATTCAGTACTTC. Protein product: CASSLGQGQAKNIQYF.

The rearrangement uses TRBV5-4 and TRBJ1-2, with unresolved D. V was trimmed by 5 bases and J by 1 base, leaving 9 bases between them. Germline V gene lookup returns CDR1 SGHNT and CDR2 YYREEE (reference sequence). The CDR3 is 13 amino acids. The CDR3 region has the DNA TGTGCCAGCAGTATGGGCATTAACTATGGCTACACCTTC. It encodes CASSMGINYGYTF.

The table lists this clone with a count of one. The chain links TRBV5-4 to TRBJ1-2; no clear D. V gave up 2 bases and J gave up 0 bases, with 11 bases separating them. CDR3 size: 15 residues. Germline values: CDR1 SGHNT, CDR2 YYREEE (reference sequence). The CDR3: CASSFRDLTNYGYTF. CDR3 DNA: TGTGCCAGCAGCTTTCGAGACTTGACTAACTATGGCTACACCTTC.

V is TRBV28 and J is TRBJ1-2; maybe TRBD1 (5 bases). In germline, CDR1 is MDHEN, CDR2 SYDVKM. The CDR3 spans 14 residues. V gave up 2 bases and J gave up 7 bases, with 14 bases separating them. The CDR3 spells CASSLGARFGGYTF. CDR3 bases: TGTGCCAGCAGTTTAGGGGCCCGTTTTGGTGGCTACACCTTC.

The chain recombines TRBV5-4 with TRBJ1-2, with 9 bases matching TRBD1. V lost 4 bases and J lost 8; bases outside the gene matches: 12. The CDR3 spans 15 residues. The germline CDR1 and CDR2 sequences are SGHNT and YYREEE (reference sequence). CDR3 in DNA: TGTGCCAGCAGCCCCCAGGACAGGGGCCGGGGGGGCTACACCTTC. The encoded protein is CASSPQDRGRGGYTF.

This clone showed up just once. The CDR3 region is CASSSFSSNQPQHF. The CDR3, as DNA: TGTGCCAGCAGTTCGTTCAGTAGCAATCAGCCCCAGCATTTT. The chain recombines TRBV27 with TRBJ1-5; the D is unclear. CDR3 size: 14 residues. V was clipped by 4 bases and J by 0 bases, with 7 bases between them. The germline CDR1 and CDR2 sequences are MNHEY and SMNVEV (reference sequence).

A remark on this clone: Since no conserved phenylalanine or tryptophan closes the CDR3, a read error is the likely cause. It is unclear where the CDR3 begins or ends on the DNA, so no DNA is shown, and the CDR3 is as TCRdb lists it. The chain employs TRBV18 and TRBJ1-1; no check of the table's D call, TRBD1, against the DNA was made. CDR1 is KGHSH, CDR2 LQKENI, per germline. Both ends counted, the CDR3 spans 13 residues. CDR3 amino acids: CASSLDRGPATAL.

The V call is TRBV9, the J call TRBJ1-2; the match to TRBD1 covers 8 bases. The CDR3 covers 15 residues. The germline gives CDR1 SGDLS, CDR2 YYNGEE. Trimming at V came to 4 bases and at J to 3 bases, leaving 8 bases not matched to a gene. CDR3 region: CASSPQLTGDYGYTF. The CDR3 bases are TGTGCCAGCAGCCCCCAGCTGACAGGGGACTATGGCTACACCTTC.

This sequence joins TRBV12-3 or TRBV12-4 and TRBJ1-2; no clear D gene. The germline V and J ends were trimmed by 6 bases and 2 bases, with 7 bases remaining between them. CDR3 length: 12 residues. CDR3 sequence reads: CASRQTNYGYTF. The CDR3 region has the DNA TGTGCCAGCAGGCAGACAAACTATGGCTACACCTTC.

This clone came up once. The genes are TRBV29-1 and TRBJ1-1; D gene ambiguous. Looked up from germline, CDR1 is SQVTM and CDR2 is ANQGSEA. The CDR3 loop spans 12 amino acids. Trimming left V 6 bases short and J 1 base short, with 9 bases between. The DNA for the CDR3 is TGCAGCGTACCTCCAGGGAACACTGAAGCTTTCTTT. Translating it yields CSVPPGNTEAFF.

J is TRBJ1-1 and V is TRBV5-6; D is unclear. V dropped 0 bases and J dropped 0 bases, with 9 bases sitting between them. This CDR3 spans 15 amino acids. Germline V gene data show CDR1 as SGHDT and CDR2 as YYEEEE. CDR3 nucleotide sequence: TGTGCCAGCAGCTTGGGGCAGACTTTGAACACTGAAGCTTTCTTT. Translated: CASSLGQTLNTEAFF.

This clone was recorded only once. The chain combines TRBV7-9 with TRBJ2-5; D ambiguous. Deletions cut 5 bases from V and 7 bases from J, with 23 bases between. The CDR3 is made up of 16 amino acids. Germline V gives CDR1 SEHNR, CDR2 FQNEAQ (reference sequence). This CDR3 is CASSNTAVTIRMTQYF. The CDR3 DNA is TGTGCCAGCAGCAACACCGCGGTAACGATAAGGATGACCCAGTACTTC.

Turning to this clone: The same CDR3 arises from other DNA sequences in this sample as well. The chain has TRBV27 and TRBJ1-5; the D is unclear. There are 12 residues in the CDR3. Trimming left V 6 bases short and J 5 bases short, with 8 bases between. Looked up from germline, CDR1 is MNHEY and CDR2 is SMNVEV (reference sequence). The CDR3 protein is CASSFLDQPQHF. The CDR3 DNA is TGTGCCAGCAGCTTCTTAGATCAGCCCCAGCATTTT.